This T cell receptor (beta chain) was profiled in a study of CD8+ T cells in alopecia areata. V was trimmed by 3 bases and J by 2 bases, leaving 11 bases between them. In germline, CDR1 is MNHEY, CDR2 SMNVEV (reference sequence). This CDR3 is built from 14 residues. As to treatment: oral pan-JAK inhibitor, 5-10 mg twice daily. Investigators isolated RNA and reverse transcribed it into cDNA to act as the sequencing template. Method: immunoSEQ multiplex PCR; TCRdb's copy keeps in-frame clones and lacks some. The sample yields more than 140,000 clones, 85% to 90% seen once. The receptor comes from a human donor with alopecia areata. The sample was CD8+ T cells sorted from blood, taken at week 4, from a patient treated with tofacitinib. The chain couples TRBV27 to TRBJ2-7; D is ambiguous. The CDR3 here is CASSFVGNPYEQYF. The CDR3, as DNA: TGTGCCAGCAGTTTCGTAGGGAACCCCTACGAGCAGTACTTC.